This entry features one TCR beta chain sequence. Its antigen is currently unknown. The CDR3 covers 14 residues. This entry comes from a study of shared clonotypes between healthy human individuals. The donor population consisted of healthy HIV-negative adults with no recent acute infections or vaccinations. CD45RA+ naive and CD45RA-negative memory subsets were separated from CD4+ cells. Points from the study as a whole: Represented genetic and exposure-history diversity was restricted by having few donors. How much donors shared clonotypes was expected to be affected by sequencing depth.

Clones were read by immunoSEQ multiplex PCR, and TCRdb kept only the in-frame ones, dropping some. Among around 990,000 clones listed, about 80% were seen once. Sample: memory CD4+ T cells from PBMCs. Subset of the sample: CD45RA-negative fraction. The chain is built from TRBV21-1 and TRBJ1-2; the D call in the table, TRBD1, was not verified against the DNA. TRBV21-1 is classified as a pseudogene. The TCR was taken from a man between 18 and 29 years old in good health. Some clones in this sample may be carry-over from other donors' samples. The CDR3 reads CASSKSRYNYGYTF. The DNA for the CDR3 is TGTGCCAGCAGCAAAAGCAGGTATAACTATGGCTACACCTTC.